The rows below give T cell receptor beta chains drawn from one sample of a study of shared clonotypes between healthy human individuals. Method: immunoSEQ multiplex PCR; TCRdb's copy keeps in-frame clones and lacks some. Counted here are 550,000 to 700,000 clones, about three quarters occurring once; the ten biggest clones make up 1.5% to 2%. The sequenced sample was memory CD4+ T cells sorted from blood. The receptors were gathered from a woman in her twenties or thirties in good health. Each CDR3 is given with its conserved first and last residue. A D gene is named only where the DNA matches it firmly. Clone size, where shown, is once, few, many, or a class for clones that have expanded.

v_call,j_call,cdr3_length,clone_size,d_call,cdr3_nt,cdr3_aa
TRBV11-2,TRBJ2-3,12,NA,NA,TGTGCCAGCAGCGTTTTTTTGGGTACGCAGTATTTT,CASSVFLGTQYF
TRBV6-5,TRBJ2-5,15,NA,NA,TGTGCCAGCAGTTACGGCGTCTCCGGGCAAGAGACCCAGTACTTC,CASSYGVSGQETQYF
TRBV19,TRBJ1-3,12,NA,NA,TGTGCCAGCTCGACGGCTGGAAACACCATATATTTT,CASSTAGNTIYF
TRBV10-2,TRBJ2-5,13,few,TRBD1,TGCGCCAGCAGCGGGACAGGGAAAGAGACCCAGTACTTC,CASSGTGKETQYF
TRBV2,TRBJ1-4,14,NA,TRBD1,TGTGCCAGCAGGGGGACAGGGGCTAATGAAAAACTGTTTTTT,CASRGTGANEKLFF
TRBV28,TRBJ2-1,13,NA,NA,TGTGCCACCAAAGGAACTCCAACCGGGCCTCCGTTCTTC,CATKGTPTGPPFF
TRBV28,TRBJ1-3,16,NA,NA,TGTGCCAGCAGTTCATCAGGGAGGATAACTGGAAACACCATATATTTT,CASSSSGRITGNTIYF
TRBV2,TRBJ1-5,13,NA,NA,TGTGCCAGCAACTTCGGGGGGGAACAGCCCCAGCATTTT,CASNFGGEQPQHF
TRBV29-1,TRBJ2-5,12,NA,NA,TGCAGCGTTGAGGCAGTAAGAGAGACCCAGTACTTC,CSVEAVRETQYF
TRBV11-3,TRBJ2-3,13,NA,NA,TGTGCCAGCAGCTTGACGGTGACAGATACGCAGTATTTT,CASSLTVTDTQYF
TRBV11-2,TRBJ1-2,16,NA,TRBD1,TGTGCCAGCAGCCCAAGCAGGGGGCCCAGCCACTATGGCTACACCTTC,CASSPSRGPSHYGYTF
TRBV7-9,TRBJ2-1,17,NA,TRBD2,TGTGCCTGTCCCGGCGGGAGTTGGGCTTTAGCCTACAATGAGCAGTTCTTC,CACPGGSWALAYNEQFF
TRBV29-1,TRBJ2-1,15,NA,NA,TGCAGCGTTGTTAACAGGGCGATCTCCTACAATGAGCAGTTCTTC,CSVVNRAISYNEQFF
TRBV27,TRBJ2-6,15,NA,NA,TGTGCCAGCAGACACCGAGTCTCTGGGGCCAACGTCCTGACTTTC,CASRHRVSGANVLTF
TRBV19,TRBJ1-1,14,NA,NA,TGTGCCAGTAGTCCGGGACTGATAAACACTGAAGCTTTCTTT,CASSPGLINTEAFF
TRBV11-2,TRBJ1-1,15,NA,NA,TGTGCCAGCAGCCCGCGACTGCCCAGTGGCACTGAAGCTTTCTTT,CASSPRLPSGTEAFF
TRBV2,TRBJ2-5,13,NA,TRBD1,TGTGCCAGCAGGGGACAGAGCCAAGAGACCCAGTACTTC,CASRGQSQETQYF